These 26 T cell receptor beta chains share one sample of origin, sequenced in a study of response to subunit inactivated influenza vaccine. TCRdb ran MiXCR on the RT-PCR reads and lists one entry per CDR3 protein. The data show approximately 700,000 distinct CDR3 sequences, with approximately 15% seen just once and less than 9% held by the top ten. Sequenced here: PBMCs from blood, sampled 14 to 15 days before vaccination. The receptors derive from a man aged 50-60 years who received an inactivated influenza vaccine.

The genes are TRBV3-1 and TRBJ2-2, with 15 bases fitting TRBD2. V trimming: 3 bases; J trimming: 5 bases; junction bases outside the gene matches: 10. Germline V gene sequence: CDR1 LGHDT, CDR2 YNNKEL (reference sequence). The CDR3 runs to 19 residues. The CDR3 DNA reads TGTGCCAGCAGCCATCTCCGGACTAGCGGGAGGGGAACGACCGGGGAGCTGTTTTTT. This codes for CASSHLRTSGRGTTGELFF.

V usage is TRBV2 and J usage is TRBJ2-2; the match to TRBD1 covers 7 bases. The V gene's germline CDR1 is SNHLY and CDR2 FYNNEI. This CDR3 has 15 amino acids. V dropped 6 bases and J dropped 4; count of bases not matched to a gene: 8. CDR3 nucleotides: TGTGCCAGCAGACTAGGGACAGATGTCACCGGGGAGCTGTTTTTT. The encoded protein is CASRLGTDVTGELFF. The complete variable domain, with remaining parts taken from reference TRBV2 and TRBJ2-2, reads EPEVTQTPSHQVTQMGQEVILRCVPISNHLYFYWYRQILGQKVEFLVSFYNNEISEKSEIFDDQFSVERPDGSNFTLKIRSTKLEDSAMYFCASRLGTDVTGELFFGEGSRLTVL.

The CDR3 sequence: CAWSVPGRSMNTEAFF. The DNA for the CDR3 is TGTGCCTGGAGTGTACCCGGGAGGAGCATGAACACTGAAGCTTTCTTT. The J gene is TRBJ1-1, the V gene TRBV30; D is ambiguous. V lost 0 bases and J lost 0, with 14 bases in between. CDR3 length: 16 residues. CDR1 and CDR2 from the germline V gene are GTSNPN and SVGIG (reference sequence).

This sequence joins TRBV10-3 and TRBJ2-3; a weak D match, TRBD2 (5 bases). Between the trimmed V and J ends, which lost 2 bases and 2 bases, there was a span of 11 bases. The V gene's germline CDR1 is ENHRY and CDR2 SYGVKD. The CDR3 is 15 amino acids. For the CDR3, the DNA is TGTGCCATCAGTGAGGTTAGCGCGCCCACAGATACGCAGTATTTT. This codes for CAISEVSAPTDTQYF.

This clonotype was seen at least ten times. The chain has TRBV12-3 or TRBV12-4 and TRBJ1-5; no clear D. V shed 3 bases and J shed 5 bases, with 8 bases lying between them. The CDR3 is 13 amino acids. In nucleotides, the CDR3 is TGTGCCAGCAGTTTGGGCGAACATCAGCCCCAGCATTTT. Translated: CASSLGEHQPQHF.

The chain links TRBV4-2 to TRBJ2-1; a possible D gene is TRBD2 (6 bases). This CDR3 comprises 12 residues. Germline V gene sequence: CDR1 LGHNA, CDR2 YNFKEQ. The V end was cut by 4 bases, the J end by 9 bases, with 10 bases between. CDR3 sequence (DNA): TGTGCCAGCAGCCTCGAGCGGGTTGAGCAGTTCTTC. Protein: CASSLERVEQFF.

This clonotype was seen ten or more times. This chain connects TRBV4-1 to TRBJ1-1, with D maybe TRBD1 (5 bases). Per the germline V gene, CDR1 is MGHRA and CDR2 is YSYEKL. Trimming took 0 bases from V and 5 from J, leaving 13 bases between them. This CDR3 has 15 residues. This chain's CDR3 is CASSQEGRGVTEAFF. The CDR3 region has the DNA TGCGCCAGCAGCCAAGAGGGAAGGGGTGTTACTGAAGCTTTCTTT.

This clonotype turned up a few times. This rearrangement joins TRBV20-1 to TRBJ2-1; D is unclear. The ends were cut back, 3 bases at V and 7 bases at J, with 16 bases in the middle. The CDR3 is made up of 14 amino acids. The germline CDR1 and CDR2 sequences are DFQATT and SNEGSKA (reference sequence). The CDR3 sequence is CSASGHYVENEQFF. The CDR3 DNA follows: TGCAGTGCTAGCGGGCACTATGTGGAAAATGAGCAGTTCTTC.

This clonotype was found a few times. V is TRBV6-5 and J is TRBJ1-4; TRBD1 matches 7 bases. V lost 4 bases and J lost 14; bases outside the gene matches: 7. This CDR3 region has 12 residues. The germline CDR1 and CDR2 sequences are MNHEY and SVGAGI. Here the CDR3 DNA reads TGTGCCAGCAGTTCAGGACAGGCTGCTCTGTTTTTT. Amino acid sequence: CASSSGQAALFF.

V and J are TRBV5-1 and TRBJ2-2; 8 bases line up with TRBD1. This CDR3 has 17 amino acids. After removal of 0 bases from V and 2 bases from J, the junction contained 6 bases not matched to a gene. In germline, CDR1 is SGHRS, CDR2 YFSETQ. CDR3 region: CASSLATGALNTGELFF. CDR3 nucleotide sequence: TGCGCCAGCAGCTTGGCGACAGGGGCCCTAAACACCGGGGAGCTGTTTTTT.

The CDR3 spells CSAPGLAGEGETQYF. CDR3 DNA sequence: TGCAGTGCTCCTGGACTAGCGGGAGAGGGAGAGACCCAGTACTTC. The chain recombines TRBV20-1 with TRBJ2-5; 13 positions match TRBD2. After removal of 5 bases from V and 4 bases from J, the junction contained 7 bases not matched to a gene. Germline CDR1 reads DFQATT; CDR2 reads SNEGSKA (reference sequence). This CDR3 contains 15 residues.

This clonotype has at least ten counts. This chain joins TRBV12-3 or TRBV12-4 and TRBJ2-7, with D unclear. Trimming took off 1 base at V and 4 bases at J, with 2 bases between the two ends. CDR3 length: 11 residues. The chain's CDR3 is CASSLVYEQYF. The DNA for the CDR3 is TGTGCCAGCAGTTTAGTATACGAGCAGTACTTC.

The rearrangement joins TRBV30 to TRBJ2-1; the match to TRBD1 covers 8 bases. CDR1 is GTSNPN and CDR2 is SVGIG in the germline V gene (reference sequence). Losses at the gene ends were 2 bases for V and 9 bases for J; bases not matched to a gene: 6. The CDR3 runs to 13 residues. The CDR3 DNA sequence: TGTGCCTGGAGTACGCAGGGGGCCGGTGAGCAGTTCTTC. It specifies CAWSTQGAGEQFF.

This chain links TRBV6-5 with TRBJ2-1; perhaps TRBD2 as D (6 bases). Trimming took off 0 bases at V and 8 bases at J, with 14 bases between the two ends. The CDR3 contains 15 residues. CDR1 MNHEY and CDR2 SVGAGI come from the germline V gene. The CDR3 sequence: CASSYSRDLYYEQFF. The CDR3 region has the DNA TGTGCCAGCAGTTACTCGCGGGATCTTTACTATGAGCAGTTCTTC.

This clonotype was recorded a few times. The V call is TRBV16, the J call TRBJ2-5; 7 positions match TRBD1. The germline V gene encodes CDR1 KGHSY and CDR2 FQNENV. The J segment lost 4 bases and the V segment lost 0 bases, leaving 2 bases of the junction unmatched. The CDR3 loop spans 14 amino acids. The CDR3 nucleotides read TGTGCCAGCAGCCAATCAAGGGGGCGAGAGACCCAGTACTTC. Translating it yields CASSQSRGRETQYF.

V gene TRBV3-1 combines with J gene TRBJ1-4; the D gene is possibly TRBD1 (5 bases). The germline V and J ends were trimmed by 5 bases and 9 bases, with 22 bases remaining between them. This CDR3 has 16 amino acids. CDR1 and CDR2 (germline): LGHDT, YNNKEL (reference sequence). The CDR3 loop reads CASSDGDSMRKKKLFF. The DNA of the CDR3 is TGTGCCAGCAGCGATGGGGACTCCATGCGGAAAAAAAAACTGTTTTTT.

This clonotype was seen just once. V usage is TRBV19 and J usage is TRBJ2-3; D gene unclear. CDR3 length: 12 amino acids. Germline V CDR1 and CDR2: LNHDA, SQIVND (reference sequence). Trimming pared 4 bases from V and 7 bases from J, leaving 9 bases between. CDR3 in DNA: TGTGCCAGTAGTACAAGGGTCAATACGCAGTATTTT. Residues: CASSTRVNTQYF.

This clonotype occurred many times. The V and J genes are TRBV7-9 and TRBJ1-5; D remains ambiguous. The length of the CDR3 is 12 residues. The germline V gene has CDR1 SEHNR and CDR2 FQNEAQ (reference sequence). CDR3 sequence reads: CASGDSNQPQHF. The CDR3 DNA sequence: TGTGCGAGCGGAGATAGCAATCAGCCCCAGCATTTT.

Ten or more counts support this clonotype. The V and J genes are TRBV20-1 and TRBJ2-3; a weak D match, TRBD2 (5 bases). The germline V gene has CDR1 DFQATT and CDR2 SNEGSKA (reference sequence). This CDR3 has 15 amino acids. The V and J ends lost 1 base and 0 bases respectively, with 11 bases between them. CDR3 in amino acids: CSARVRRTSTDTQYF. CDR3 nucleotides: TGCAGTGCTAGAGTACGGAGGACTAGCACAGATACGCAGTATTTT.

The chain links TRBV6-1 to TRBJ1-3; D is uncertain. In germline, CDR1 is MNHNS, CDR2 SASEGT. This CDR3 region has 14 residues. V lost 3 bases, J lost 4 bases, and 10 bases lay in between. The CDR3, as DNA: TGTGCCAGCAGTGATGCGGGGTACGGAAACACCATATATTTT. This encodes CASSDAGYGNTIYF.

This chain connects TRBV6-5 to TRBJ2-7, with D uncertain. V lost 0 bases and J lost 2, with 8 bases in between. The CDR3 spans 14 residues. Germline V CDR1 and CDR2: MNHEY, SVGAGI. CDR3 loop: CASSYSPIPYEQYF. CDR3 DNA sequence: TGTGCCAGCAGTTACTCTCCCATTCCCTACGAGCAGTACTTC.

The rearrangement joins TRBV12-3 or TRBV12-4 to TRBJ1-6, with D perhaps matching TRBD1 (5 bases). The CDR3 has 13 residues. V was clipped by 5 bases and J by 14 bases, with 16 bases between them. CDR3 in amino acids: CASSGHPLVSLHF. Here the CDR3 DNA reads TGTGCCAGCAGTGGACACCCTCTGGTCTCCCTCCACTTT.

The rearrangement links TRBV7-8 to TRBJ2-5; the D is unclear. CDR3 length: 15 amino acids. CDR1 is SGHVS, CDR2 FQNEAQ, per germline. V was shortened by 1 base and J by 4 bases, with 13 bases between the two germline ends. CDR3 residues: CASSLGFGLRETQYF. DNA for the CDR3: TGTGCCAGCAGCTTAGGGTTTGGTCTTCGAGAGACCCAGTACTTC.

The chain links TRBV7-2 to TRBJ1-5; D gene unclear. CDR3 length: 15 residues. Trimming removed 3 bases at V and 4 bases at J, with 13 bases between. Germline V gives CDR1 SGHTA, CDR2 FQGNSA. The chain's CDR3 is CASSFGLAANQPQHF. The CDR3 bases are TGTGCCAGCAGCTTTGGTCTGGCAGCGAATCAGCCCCAGCATTTT.

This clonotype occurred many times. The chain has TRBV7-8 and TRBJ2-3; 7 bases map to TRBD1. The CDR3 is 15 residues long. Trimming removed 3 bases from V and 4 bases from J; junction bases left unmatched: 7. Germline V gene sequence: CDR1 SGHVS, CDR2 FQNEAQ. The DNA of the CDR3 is TGTGCCAGCAGCTTCGACAGGGTTGGGGCAGATACGCAGTATTTT. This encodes CASSFDRVGADTQYF.

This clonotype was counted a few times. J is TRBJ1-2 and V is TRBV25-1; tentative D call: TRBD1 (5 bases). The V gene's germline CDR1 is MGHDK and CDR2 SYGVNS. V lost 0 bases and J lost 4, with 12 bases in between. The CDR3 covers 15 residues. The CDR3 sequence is CASSEYGATVYGYTF. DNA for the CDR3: TGTGCCAGCAGTGAATATGGGGCAACGGTCTATGGCTACACCTTC.